What follows are 25 T cell receptor beta chains derived from one specimen sequenced in a study of blood T cell repertoires in COVID-19. Profiled with immunoSEQ multiplex PCR; TCRdb holds only in-frame clones, not every one. The data hold just over 150,000 clones, with 75% to 90% observed a single time. Sequenced input: peripheral blood. These TCRs come from a human donor with acute or convalescent COVID-19. The donor label of this sample is uncertain.

The chain has TRBV5-1 and TRBJ1-2; TRBD1 matches at 7 bases. Germline V CDR1 and CDR2: SGHRS, YFSETQ. The trim removed 3 bases at V and 1 base at J, leaving 6 bases unmatched. The CDR3 totals 15 residues. The CDR3 DNA is TGCGCCAGCAGCTCGGGACAGATTTATAACTATGGCTACACCTTC. Protein product: CASSSGQIYNYGYTF.

The chain carries TRBV18 and TRBJ1-2, with D uncertain. With 2 bases removed from V and 2 bases from J, the gap between germline ends came to 6 bases. CDR3 length equals 13 residues. From germline, CDR1 is KGHSH and CDR2 LQKENI. CDR3 sequence: CASSPGTNYGYTF. In DNA, the CDR3 is TGTGCCAGCTCACCAGGCACGAACTATGGCTACACCTTC.

The J gene is TRBJ2-7, the V gene TRBV12-3 or TRBV12-4, with 10 bases fitting TRBD1. The CDR3 sequence is 13 residues long. The V gene end was trimmed by 3 bases and the J gene end by 8 bases; junction bases not matched to a gene: 4. In nucleotides, the CDR3 is TGTGCCAGCAGTTTTGGGACAGGGGACCAGCAGTACTTC. Translated: CASSFGTGDQQYF.

The chain recombines TRBV7-2 with TRBJ1-1, with 8 nucleotides matching TRBD1. The CDR3 is 15 residues long. Germline-derived CDR1 and CDR2 are SGHTA and FQGNSA. With 4 bases clipped from V and 1 base from J, the junction kept 5 bases outside the gene matches. CDR3 amino acids: CASSYRDRTNTEAFF. The CDR3 DNA reads as TGTGCCAGCAGCTACCGGGACAGGACGAACACTGAAGCTTTCTTT.

Worth noting for this clone: Other DNA sequences in the sample encode the same CDR3. The rearrangement uses TRBV5-1 and TRBJ1-1, with 8 positions matching TRBD1. V was clipped by 4 bases and J by 1 base; unmatched bases: 3. CDR1 and CDR2 (germline): SGHRS, YFSETQ. The CDR3 contains 14 residues. DNA of the CDR3: TGCGCCAGCAGCCCTGGGACAGGGAACACTGAAGCTTTCTTT. The encoded protein is CASSPGTGNTEAFF.

The gene calls are TRBV24-1 and TRBJ2-7, with a tentative D call TRBD1 (5 bases). Germline V gene lookup returns CDR1 KGHDR and CDR2 SFDVKD. Trimming removed 4 bases from V and 0 bases from J, with 9 bases in between. This CDR3 is built from 14 residues. CDR3 residues: CATSDPGHSYEQYF. The CDR3 DNA reads TGTGCCACCAGTGACCCAGGACACTCCTACGAGCAGTACTTC.

V and J are TRBV5-1 and TRBJ1-1, with D possibly being TRBD1 (5 bases). Trimming cost V 4 bases and J 1 base, with 20 bases left between them. The CDR3 spans 17 residues. CDR1 and CDR2 (germline): SGHRS, YFSETQ. The CDR3 reads CASSPGQASGGNTEAFF. The CDR3 DNA follows: TGCGCCAGCAGCCCAGGGCAGGCCTCCGGGGGGAACACTGAAGCTTTCTTT.

The V gene is TRBV19, the J gene TRBJ1-6, with 8 bases that match TRBD1. J was trimmed by 8 bases and V by 7 bases; bases with no gene match: 13. The CDR3 loop spans 16 amino acids. CDR1 and CDR2 from the germline V gene are LNHDA and SQIVND (reference sequence). Here the CDR3 DNA reads TGTGCCAGTAATCCCCCCCGACAGGGGAAGGATTCACCCCTCCACTTT. Translation gives CASNPPRQGKDSPLHF.

The rearrangement joins TRBV3-1 (or the pseudogene TRBV3-2) to TRBJ1-6, with 9 positions matching TRBD1. The CDR3 consists of 15 residues. CDR1 and CDR2 (germline): LGHDT, YNNKEL (reference sequence). Unmatched junction bases numbered 8, after V lost 5 bases and J lost 9 bases. In DNA, the CDR3 is TGTGCCAGCAGCATAGGGACAGGGTTGAGTTCACCCCTCCACTTT. Residues: CASSIGTGLSSPLHF.

The rearrangement uses TRBV28 and TRBJ2-6; the D gene is possibly TRBD1 (5 bases). Germline V lookup: CDR1 MDHEN, CDR2 SYDVKM. Trimming left V 3 bases short and J 2 bases short, with 14 bases between. The CDR3 spans 17 residues. In DNA form, the CDR3 reads TGTGCCAGCAGTTTTTCAGAGCTAGGGGCTGGGGCCAACGTCCTGACTTTC. Its translation: CASSFSELGAGANVLTF.

The V call is TRBV19, the J call TRBJ1-5; D unclear. The length of the CDR3 is 17 residues. Germline CDR1 is LNHDA and CDR2 is SQIVND (reference sequence). V was shortened by 3 bases and J by 6 bases, with 21 bases between the two germline ends. The CDR3 coding sequence is TGTGCCAGTAGTATTTTTCTAGGTCTCGGGTACGGTCAGCCCCAGCATTTT. Protein: CASSIFLGLGYGQPQHF.

The chain links TRBV3-1 (or the pseudogene TRBV3-2) to TRBJ2-7; TRBD2 agrees at 12 bases. V was clipped by 2 bases and J by 7 bases; unmatched bases: 6. The germline V gene has CDR1 LGHDT and CDR2 YNNKEL (reference sequence). The CDR3 consists of 15 residues. CDR3 sequence: CASSQLTSGGPEQYF. In DNA form, the CDR3 reads TGTGCCAGCAGCCAACTGACTAGCGGGGGCCCTGAGCAGTACTTC.

J is TRBJ1-2 and V is TRBV14; TRBD1 matches at 7 bases. The CDR3 totals 16 residues. V lost 4 bases, J lost 8 bases, and 16 bases stayed unmatched. The germline gives CDR1 SGHDN, CDR2 FVKESK. CDR3 residues: CASSPTRGTAIGGYTF. DNA for the CDR3: TGTGCCAGCAGCCCCACAAGAGGGACAGCGATCGGCGGCTACACCTTC.

The rearrangement uses TRBV7-9 and TRBJ1-3; 7 positions match TRBD1. CDR1 SEHNR and CDR2 FQNEAQ come from the germline V gene (reference sequence). The CDR3 sequence is 12 residues long. V lost 8 bases to trimming and J lost 3 bases; unmatched junction nucleotides: 1. CDR3 loop: CASGTDGNTIYF. The CDR3 bases are TGTGCCAGCGGGACAGATGGAAACACCATATATTTT.

This rearrangement joins TRBV21-1 to TRBJ2-7; TRBD1, the D gene given by the table, was not confirmed from the DNA. TRBV21-1 is an annotated pseudogene. The CDR3 has 16 residues. CDR3 protein: CASRWDSQPPGYEQYF. The CDR3 DNA reads TGTGCCAGTAGATGGGACAGTCAACCTCCTGGGTACGAGCAGTACTTC.

Only one count was recorded for this clone. The chain employs TRBV7-9 and TRBJ1-4; weak D call: TRBD1 (6 bases). Trimming removed 3 bases from V and 7 bases from J, with 24 bases in between. The length of the CDR3 is 18 residues. Looked up from germline, CDR1 is SEHNR and CDR2 is FQNEAQ (reference sequence). The DNA for the CDR3 is TGTGCCAGCAGCTTTTCAGGGGCGGGGGCGCGTCTCCTTGAAAAACTGTTTTTT. It encodes CASSFSGAGARLLEKLFF.

This chain joins TRBV24-1 and TRBJ1-5; D call uncertain. In germline, CDR1 is KGHDR, CDR2 SFDVKD. This CDR3 spans 13 amino acids. V was pared by 2 bases and J by 4 bases, with 5 bases between. CDR3 amino acids: CATSDYGNQPQHF. The CDR3 bases are TGTGCCACCAGTGATTACGGGAATCAGCCCCAGCATTTT.

This sequence joins TRBV6-1 and TRBJ1-3; D might be TRBD1 (5 bases). Trimming took 2 bases from V and 0 from J, leaving 11 bases between them. Germline CDR1 is MNHNS and CDR2 is SASEGT. The CDR3 loop spans 16 amino acids. The CDR3 region has the DNA TGTGCCAGCAGTGAACGGTCAGGGTCCTCTGGAAACACCATATATTTT. Residues: CASSERSGSSGNTIYF.

This rearrangement joins TRBV7-6 to TRBJ1-2, with 8 bases fitting TRBD1. V gave up 4 bases and J gave up 7 bases; unmatched junction bases: 14. The CDR3 sequence is 16 residues long. CDR1 and CDR2 from the germline V gene are SGHVS and FNYEAQ. The CDR3 DNA reads TGTGCCAGCAGCTATGGGACAGGCGTGAATGATGGTGGCTACACCTTC. It codes for CASSYGTGVNDGGYTF.

This clone showed up just once. The V call is TRBV18, the J call TRBJ2-3; D is perhaps TRBD2 (5 bases). V lost 2 bases, J lost 0 bases, and 15 bases lay in between. CDR1 is KGHSH, CDR2 LQKENI, per germline. The length of the CDR3 is 17 residues. The CDR3 bases are TGTGCCAGCTCACCAGCCAACGGGGAGCCAAGCACAGATACGCAGTATTTT. Protein: CASSPANGEPSTDTQYF.

The chain employs TRBV7-9 and TRBJ1-2; 7 bases map to TRBD1. With 5 bases clipped from V and 4 bases from J, the junction kept 4 bases outside the gene matches. The germline gives CDR1 SEHNR, CDR2 FQNEAQ (reference sequence). The CDR3 is 13 amino acids. CDR3 sequence: CASSGDRPYGYTF. For the CDR3, the DNA is TGTGCCAGCAGCGGGGACAGACCCTATGGCTACACCTTC.

The count of this clone is one. V usage is TRBV3-1 (or the pseudogene TRBV3-2) and J usage is TRBJ2-1; D call uncertain. Between the trimmed V and J ends, which lost 1 base and 12 bases, there was a span of 7 bases. This CDR3 has 11 residues. Germline CDR1 and CDR2: LGHDT and YNNKEL (reference sequence). CDR3 in amino acids: CASSQGAGQFF. CDR3 nucleotide sequence: TGTGCCAGCAGCCAAGGGGCTGGGCAGTTCTTC.

V usage is TRBV7-8 and J usage is TRBJ1-1, with D possibly TRBD1 on 5 matching bases. The CDR3 spans 16 residues. V was shortened by 0 bases and J by 1 base, with 12 bases between the two germline ends. Germline CDR1 reads SGHVS; CDR2 reads FQNEAQ. CDR3 sequence (DNA): TGTGCCAGCAGCTTAGCAGGGGCCAATACGAACACTGAAGCTTTCTTT. It is translated as CASSLAGANTNTEAFF.

The chain joins TRBV7-2 to TRBJ2-1; 8 nucleotides line up with TRBD1. This CDR3 is built from 15 residues. Germline-derived CDR1 and CDR2 are SGHTA and FQGNSA. J lost 9 bases, V lost 5 bases, and 12 bases had no gene match. The CDR3 coding sequence is TGTGCCAGCAGCGCAGCCGGGACAGGTAGTGGTGAGCAGTTCTTC. Its protein is CASSAAGTGSGEQFF.

This rearrangement joins TRBV7-2 to TRBJ1-2, with D possibly being TRBD1 (6 bases). The CDR3 extends over 14 amino acids. V gave up 1 base and J gave up 3 bases, with 9 bases separating them. The germline CDR1 and CDR2 sequences are SGHTA and FQGNSA. The CDR3 sequence is CASSLVGTYYGYTF. In DNA, the CDR3 is TGTGCCAGCAGCTTAGTCGGGACATACTATGGCTACACCTTC.